This record concerns one T cell receptor (beta chain) sequence. The antigen is not known. Sequencing used immunoSEQ multiplex PCR; TCRdb keeps in-frame clones, though not all of them. The sample gives approximately 160,000 clones, about 92% of which show up once; roughly 1% is in the top ten. The sample comes from a study of T cell responses to AZD1222 COVID-19 vaccine. Study-wide results and caveats: Donors were largely white British and mainly female; clonal diversity was possibly underestimated. After two AZD1222 doses, spike-specific TCR breadth and depth rose versus day 0. Spike regions recognized by vaccine-associated CD4 TCRs spanned the protein, led by 160-218 and 743-854. Repertoire sampling was restricted to post-peak T cell response timepoints.

The CDR3 runs to 13 residues. Looked up from germline, CDR1 is SGDLS and CDR2 is YYNGEE. Trimming left V 1 base short and J 5 bases short, with 8 bases between. This specimen consisted of peripheral blood, obtained on day 0 of AZD1222 vaccination. The chain is built from TRBV9 and TRBJ2-3, with D possibly TRBD2 on 6 matching bases. The clonotype comes from an adult in good health. CDR3 protein: CASSVRTKDTQYF. CDR3 bases: TGTGCCAGCAGCGTACGGACTAAAGATACGCAGTATTTT.